This T cell receptor beta chain is from a study of blood T cell repertoires in COVID-19. About the research overall: Some COVID-19 samples were acute and others convalescent; all came from the United States, Italy and Spain. Sources were T cells, B-cell-depleted T cells, or PBMCs; the material itself was cDNA or gDNA.

Per the study methods: Estimation of nucleated cell counts relied on the amplification of reference gene primers. Here immunoSEQ multiplex PCR was the method, and the copy in TCRdb shows in-frame clones only, minus some. V and J calls and clone size are those listed in that table; D and trimming were worked out from the DNA. The sample holds 250,000 to 350,000 clones, approximately 88% seen once. CDR3 length: 14 residues. The ends lost 3 bases at V and 5 bases at J; junction bases unmatched: 2. Germline values: CDR1 MGHRA, CDR2 YSYEKL. This receptor was taken from a man between 18 and 29 years old with active or convalescent COVID-19. The V gene is TRBV4-1, the J gene TRBJ1-1; 11 bases agree with TRBD1. The sample taken for sequencing was peripheral blood. The CDR3 spells CASSQGQGGTEAFF. CDR3 DNA: TGCGCCAGCAGCCAGGGACAGGGGGGGACTGAAGCTTTCTTT.